This is a list of T cell receptor beta chains from one sample in a study of radiation and T cells in renal cell carcinoma. Profiled with immunoSEQ multiplex PCR; TCRdb holds only in-frame clones, not every one. This table has 150,000 or so clones, about nine tenths appearing once. The sample in question was blood, obtained from a patient whose treatment included radiotherapy and nephrectomy. The receptors stem from a woman in her 70s with renal cell carcinoma. CDR3s include the opening cysteine and the closing phenylalanine or tryptophan. Fields, in order: J gene, V gene, D gene, clone size, CDR3 protein, CDR3 DNA. A D gene is named only where the DNA matches it firmly. Clone sizes are given selectively: once, few, many, or a class where the clone is expanded.

>TRBJ1-2|TRBV2|.|.
CASSDGYGYTF
TGTGCCAGCAGTGATGGCTATGGCTACACCTTC
>TRBJ2-5|TRBV18|TRBD1|once
CASSPPAIRGGGETQYF
TGTGCCAGCTCACCACCGGCAATCCGAGGGGGCGGGGAGACCCAGTACTTC
>TRBJ2-2|TRBV28|.|.
CASSPIIISAAYTGELFF
TGTGCCAGCAGCCCTATTATTATCAGCGCAGCCTACACCGGGGAGCTGTTTTTT
>TRBJ1-6|TRBV5-4|.|.
CASSSGEKASPLHF
TGTGCCAGCAGCTCCGGGGAAAAGGCCTCACCCCTCCACTTT
>TRBJ2-6|TRBV19|.|.
CASTPSGANVLTF
TGTGCCAGTACCCCCTCTGGGGCCAACGTCCTGACTTTC
>TRBJ1-3|TRBV9|TRBD1|.
CASSANRDRGRENTIYF
TGTGCCAGCAGCGCAAACAGGGACAGGGGGCGGGAAAACACCATATATTTT
>TRBJ2-6|TRBV5-6|TRBD2|.
CASSPGGAGANVLTF
TGTGCCAGCAGCCCTGGGGGGGCTGGGGCCAACGTCCTGACTTTC
>TRBJ1-6|TRBV11-2|.|.
CASSPGTQRSPLHF
TGTGCCAGCAGCCCCGGGACACAAAGGTCACCCCTCCACTTT
>TRBJ2-7|TRBV4-1|.|.
CASSQGSQGLSYEQYF
TGCGCCAGCAGCCAGGGTTCTCAGGGGTTATCCTACGAGCAGTACTTC
>TRBJ1-2|TRBV5-4|.|.
CASSSPPGYGYTF
TGTGCCAGCAGCTCCCCTCCGGGCTATGGCTACACCTTC
>TRBJ1-3|TRBV25-1|.|.
CASSETRQTLSGNTIYF
TGTGCCAGCAGTGAAACCCGACAGACCCTCTCTGGAAACACCATATATTTT
>TRBJ1-5|TRBV11-2|TRBD1|.
CASSSSRGSDQPQHF
TGTGCCAGCAGCTCCAGCAGGGGGTCGGATCAGCCCCAGCATTTT
>TRBJ2-4|TRBV9|.|.
CASSVEGVGKNIQYF
TGTGCCAGCAGCGTAGAGGGGGTGGGCAAAAACATTCAGTACTTC
>TRBJ2-5|TRBV30|TRBD2|.
CAWTKRGGRRETQYF
TGTGCCTGGACTAAGCGGGGGGGCCGGAGGGAGACCCAGTACTTC
>TRBJ2-3|TRBV7-8|.|.
CASSLVASGDTQYF
TGTGCCAGCAGCTTAGTAGCCTCGGGAGATACGCAGTATTTT
>TRBJ1-2|TRBV6-5|.|once
CASSYWDGGYTF
TGTGCCAGTTCTTATTGGGACGGAGGCTACACCTTC
>TRBJ1-3|TRBV13|.|.
CASSLRQGRNTIYF
TGTGCCAGCAGCTTAAGGCAGGGTCGAAACACCATATATTTT
>TRBJ1-6|TRBV5-1|TRBD1|.
CASSSIPGTGGGSPLHF
TGCGCCAGCAGCTCGATTCCCGGGACAGGGGGCGGTTCACCCCTCCACTTT
>TRBJ2-7|TRBV28|TRBD1|.
CASSLSRDRVKNEQYF
TGTGCCAGCAGTCTTAGCCGGGACAGGGTCAAGAACGAGCAGTACTTC
>TRBJ2-5|TRBV28|.|.
CATLPRAGRETQYF
TGTGCCACCCTCCCGCGAGCAGGCAGGGAGACCCAGTACTTC
>TRBJ1-4|TRBV9|.|.
CASSVSPGTGEKLFF
TGTGCCAGCAGCGTAAGTCCCGGGACTGGTGAAAAACTGTTTTTT
>TRBJ1-1|TRBV27|.|once
CASSLGPGEAFF
TGTGCCAGCAGCCTGGGTCCAGGGGAGGCTTTCTTT
>TRBJ1-1|TRBV29-1|.|.
CSVERRGAGTEAFF
TGCAGCGTTGAACGACGGGGCGCCGGCACTGAAGCTTTCTTT
>TRBJ2-5|TRBV11-2|TRBD1|.
CASSSGGTGGQETQYF
TGTGCCAGCAGCTCAGGAGGGACAGGGGGACAAGAGACCCAGTACTTC
>TRBJ2-7|TRBV6-5|.|.
CASRPRGNYEQYF
TGTGCCAGCAGGCCCCGGGGAAACTACGAGCAGTACTTC
>TRBJ1-1|TRBV6-5|.|.
CASSYSRGRMNTEAFF
TGTGCCAGCAGTTACTCGAGGGGTCGAATGAACACTGAAGCTTTCTTT
>TRBJ2-7|TRBV28|TRBD1|.
CASSLPGTGFYEQYF
TGTGCCAGCAGTTTGCCCGGGACAGGGTTCTACGAGCAGTACTTC
>TRBJ2-2|TRBV15|.|.
CATSGGRRNTGELFF
TGTGCCACCAGCGGGGGACGGAGGAACACCGGGGAGCTGTTTTTT
>TRBJ2-5|TRBV9|.|few
CASSPGGRQETQYF
TGTGCCAGCAGCCCCGGGGGGCGGCAAGAGACCCAGTACTTC
>TRBJ2-6|TRBV14|TRBD1|.
CASSGQGFGANVLTF
TGTGCCAGCAGCGGACAGGGCTTCGGGGCCAACGTCCTGACTTTC
>TRBJ2-2|TRBV5-1|.|.
CASSSRVVGTGELFF
TGCGCCAGCAGCTCCAGGGTCGTGGGAACCGGGGAGCTGTTTTTT
>TRBJ1-3|TRBV19|TRBD1|.
CASSPDRAGNTIYF
TGTGCCAGTAGTCCGGACAGGGCTGGAAACACCATATATTTT
>TRBJ1-4|TRBV28|TRBD1|.
CASSPSTGVQEKLFF
TGTGCCAGCAGTCCCTCGACAGGGGTGCAAGAAAAACTGTTTTTT
>TRBJ2-3|TRBV7-7|TRBD2|.
CASSLLAGRTDTQYF
TGTGCTAGCAGCTTACTAGCGGGGCGCACAGATACGCAGTATTTT
>TRBJ2-7|TRBV5-5|.|.
CASSPLEGAGLYEQYF
TGTGCCAGCAGCCCCCTGGAGGGGGCTGGATTATACGAGCAGTACTTC
>TRBJ2-1|TRBV28|TRBD1|.
CASTSGGFNEQFF
TGTGCCAGCACTTCAGGGGGCTTCAATGAGCAGTTCTTC
>TRBJ2-3|TRBV19|.|.
CASRAQRPDTQYF
TGTGCCAGTAGGGCCCAGAGACCAGATACGCAGTATTTT
>TRBJ1-1|TRBV7-9|TRBD1|.
CASSSGVQGAGTEAFF
TGTGCCAGCAGCTCAGGGGTACAGGGGGCAGGCACTGAAGCTTTCTTT
>TRBJ2-3|TRBV6-1|TRBD2|.
CASSVTSGGGTDTQYF
TGTGCCAGCAGTGTGACTAGCGGGGGCGGCACAGATACGCAGTATTTT
>TRBJ1-2|TRBV6-5|TRBD1|.
CASSYTWTGGLYGYTF
TGTGCCAGCAGTTACACCTGGACAGGGGGCCTATATGGCTACACCTTC
>TRBJ1-5|TRBV2|.|.
CASSAPTGANQPQHF
TGTGCCAGCAGCGCCCCGACAGGCGCGAATCAGCCCCAGCATTTT
>TRBJ1-2|TRBV25-1|.|.
CASRLANYGYTF
TGTGCCAGCAGGCTAGCTAACTATGGCTACACCTTC
>TRBJ2-6|TRBV7-8|.|.
CASSRPGSGANVLTF
TGTGCCAGCAGCCGACCTGGCTCTGGGGCCAACGTCCTGACTTTC
>TRBJ2-2|TRBV5-1|.|.
CASSRLGTNTGELFF
TGCGCCAGCAGCCGACTCGGAACGAACACCGGGGAGCTGTTTTTT
>TRBJ2-3|TRBV10-3|TRBD2|.
CAISESNSGGAADTQYF
TGTGCCATCAGTGAGTCGAACAGCGGGGGGGCCGCAGATACGCAGTATTTT
>TRBJ1-2|TRBV20-1|.|.
CSARFGNGYTF
TGCAGTGCTAGATTCGGGAACGGCTACACCTTC
>TRBJ1-3|TRBV5-4|TRBD1|.
CASSLAGTGAGNTIYF
TGTGCCAGCAGCTTGGCCGGGACAGGGGCTGGAAACACCATATATTTT
>TRBJ1-5|TRBV19|.|.
CASLGRGGSNQPQHF
TGTGCCAGCCTAGGCAGGGGTGGGAGCAATCAGCCCCAGCATTTT
>TRBJ2-5|TRBV5-4|.|.
CASSLSPMRETQYF
TGTGCCAGCAGCCTTTCTCCTATGCGGGAGACCCAGTACTTC
>TRBJ2-1|TRBV5-8|TRBD2|once
CASSLGSSGGGLKNEQFF
TGTGCCAGCAGCTTAGGTAGTAGCGGGGGGGGCTTAAAAAATGAGCAGTTCTTC
>TRBJ2-2|TRBV30|.|.
CAWNPTNTGELFF
TGTGCCTGGAACCCCACGAACACCGGGGAGCTGTTTTTT
>TRBJ1-1|TRBV28|.|.
CASSSPQRGTEAFF
TGTGCCAGCAGTTCCCCGCAAAGGGGAACTGAAGCTTTCTTT
>TRBJ1-2|TRBV6-1|.|once
CASSDSGAYGYTF
TGTGCCAGCAGTGACTCAGGGGCGTATGGCTACACCTTC